This T cell receptor (beta chain) was observed in a study of cytomegalovirus exposure and HLA in healthy donors. Findings of the study overall: Many donors carried some public TCRs, although rarity characterized most TCR sequences. Previously analyzed data showed that most TCR beta V segments were productive at a frequency of about 87% or about 30%. Across HLA loci, a later analysis found differing TCR association rates, with DRB1 most and HLA-C fewest.

As to this clone: Its antigen is not known.

Primers included in the PCR were 60 Vbeta and 13 Jbeta primers. Libraries were prepared by immunoSEQ multiplex PCR; TCRdb keeps only in-frame clonotypes and omits some of them. The sample records about 130,000 clones, 75% to 90% being singletons. Germline CDR1 MNHNS, CDR2 SASEGT. V shed 7 bases and J 3 bases; nucleotides not matched to a gene: 4. The length of the CDR3 is 14 residues. This TCR derives from a woman between 25 and 40 years old in good health and CMV-seropositive. The rearrangement links TRBV6-1 to TRBJ2-7; 12 nucleotides agree with TRBD2. Sequencing was carried out using PBMCs. In DNA form, the CDR3 reads TGTGCCAGCACTCTAGCGGGGGGGTTCTACGAGCAGTACTTC. Encoded protein: CASTLAGGFYEQYF.